These 29 T cell receptor beta chains came from one sample sequenced in a study of control samples from healthy donors and cancer patients. Profiled with immunoSEQ multiplex PCR; TCRdb holds only in-frame clones, not every one. The profile shows roughly 130,000 clones, roughly 94% of them singletons. The sample taken for sequencing was PBMCs. The receptor source for this set is a man aged 60-69 years with colorectal cancer.

With regard to this clone: A read error may explain this, as a much larger clone is one base away. The genes are TRBV7-2 and TRBJ2-5; 8 bases match TRBD1. The CDR3 loop spans 14 amino acids. The V segment lost 1 base and the J segment 6 bases; nucleotides outside the gene matches: 4. CDR1 and CDR2 (germline): SGHTA, FQGNSA. CDR3 bases: TGTGCCAGCAGCTTAGGGCAGGGGGCGAAGACCCAGTACTTC. It is translated as CASSLGQGAKTQYF.

V and J are TRBV9 and TRBJ1-4, with 7 bases matching TRBD1. CDR1 and CDR2 from the germline V gene are SGDLS and YYNGEE. J was trimmed by 6 bases and V by 0 bases; bases with no gene match: 5. The CDR3 has 15 residues. CDR3 protein: CASSVGDRDYEKLFF. In DNA, the CDR3 is TGTGCCAGCAGCGTAGGTGACAGGGACTATGAAAAACTGTTTTTT. Filled out from reference TRBV9 and TRBJ1-4, the complete variable domain reads DSGVTQTPKHLITATGQRVTLRCSPRSGDLSVYWYQQSLDQGLQFLIQYYNGEERAKGNILERFSAQQFPDLHSELNLSSLELGDSALYFCASSVGDRDYEKLFFGSGTQLSVL.

The chain couples TRBV21-1 to TRBJ2-1; TRBD2 is the table's D call, not checked against the DNA. TRBV21-1 is assigned pseudogene status. The CDR3 has 21 amino acids. The CDR3 here is CASSKDGRNGLAESSYNEQFF. In DNA, the CDR3 is TGTGCCAGCAGCAAAGATGGGCGGAATGGACTAGCGGAGAGCTCCTACAATGAGCAGTTCTTC.

The chain's CDR3 is CASSPDRYNYGYTF. The CDR3 DNA is TGCGCCAGCAGCCCCGACAGGTATAACTATGGCTACACCTTC. V usage is TRBV5-1 and J usage is TRBJ1-2; D possibly corresponds to TRBD1 (6 bases). Germline V gene sequence: CDR1 SGHRS, CDR2 YFSETQ. With 4 bases removed from V and 1 base from J, the gap between germline ends came to 11 bases. The CDR3 extends over 14 amino acids.

This sequence joins TRBV11-2 and TRBJ2-3; D is unresolved. Germline V lookup: CDR1 SGHAT, CDR2 FQNNGV. Trimming pared 5 bases from V and 1 base from J, leaving 7 bases between. This CDR3 is 13 amino acids long. The CDR3 bases are TGTGCCAGCAGCCGGGTGGGCACAGATACGCAGTATTTT. Translated, it gives CASSRVGTDTQYF.

The J gene is TRBJ1-3, the V gene TRBV19; no reliable D call. Germline values: CDR1 LNHDA, CDR2 SQIVND (reference sequence). V shed 11 bases and J shed 4 bases, with 9 bases lying between them. The CDR3 length is 11 residues. The CDR3 here is CASSVGNTIYF. CDR3 bases: TGTGCCTCCTCGGTAGGAAACACCATATATTTT. The full variable domain, in which reference TRBV19 and TRBJ1-3 provide the parts outside the CDR3, is DGGITQSPKYLFRKEGQNVTLSCEQNLNHDAMYWYRQDPGQGLRLIYYSQIVNDFQKGDIAEGYSVSREKKESFPLTVTSAQKNPTAFYLCASSVGNTIYFGEGSWLTVV.

The chain recombines TRBV27 with TRBJ1-2; D is unclear. This CDR3 spans 13 amino acids. In germline, CDR1 is MNHEY, CDR2 SMNVEV (reference sequence). Trimming removed 4 bases from V and 8 bases from J, with 14 bases in between. In DNA form, the CDR3 reads TGTGCCAGCAGTTCCCCACAGTTTTCGGGCTACACCTTC. The encoded protein is CASSSPQFSGYTF.

The chain joins TRBV2 to TRBJ2-1; 9 bases are a match to TRBD2. CDR3 length: 15 amino acids. The germline CDR1 and CDR2 sequences are SNHLY and FYNNEI. With V trimmed by 3 bases and J by 3 bases, 3 bases remained unmatched. This CDR3 reads CASSDQAGGYNEQFF. Here the CDR3 DNA reads TGTGCCAGCAGTGACCAAGCGGGGGGCTACAATGAGCAGTTCTTC.

The J gene is TRBJ2-5, the V gene TRBV27; D gene ambiguous. Deletions cut 3 bases from V and 5 bases from J, with 10 bases between. Germline V gives CDR1 MNHEY, CDR2 SMNVEV (reference sequence). The CDR3 runs to 13 residues. For the CDR3, the DNA is TGTGCCAGCAGTTTCGAGCCGTCGGAGACCCAGTACTTC. Its translation: CASSFEPSETQYF.

This chain links TRBV19 with TRBJ1-1; possibly TRBD1 for D (5 bases). The CDR3 is 14 amino acids. Trimming stripped 3 bases from V and 8 bases from J, with 16 bases between. The germline CDR1 and CDR2 sequences are LNHDA and SQIVND (reference sequence). The DNA for the CDR3 is TGTGCCAGTAGTATTGTCTTCGGACACTTAGAAGCTTTCTTT. Protein product: CASSIVFGHLEAFF.

The V and J genes are TRBV5-1 and TRBJ2-7; TRBD1 agrees at 8 bases. Germline V gives CDR1 SGHRS, CDR2 YFSETQ. V shed 3 bases, J shed 6 bases, and the junction held 5 bases outside the gene matches. This CDR3 is built from 13 residues. The CDR3 nucleotides are TGCGCCAGCAGCTCCGGGACAGGTATCGAGCAGTACTTC. Its protein product is CASSSGTGIEQYF.

This chain joins TRBV9 and TRBJ1-6; 9 nucleotides agree with TRBD1. This CDR3 is 15 amino acids long. The trim removed 3 bases at V and 9 bases at J, leaving 7 bases unmatched. CDR1 is SGDLS and CDR2 is YYNGEE in the germline V gene. CDR3 sequence: CASSGRTGDISPLHF. In DNA, the CDR3 is TGTGCCAGCAGCGGAAGGACAGGGGACATTTCACCCCTCCACTTT. Full variable domain (rest looked up from reference TRBV9 and TRBJ1-6): DSGVTQTPKHLITATGQRVTLRCSPRSGDLSVYWYQQSLDQGLQFLIQYYNGEERAKGNILERFSAQQFPDLHSELNLSSLELGDSALYFCASSGRTGDISPLHFGNGTRLTVT.

V usage is TRBV7-9 and J usage is TRBJ2-5; 8 nucleotides match TRBD1. The CDR3 is 14 residues long. Per germline, CDR1 SEHNR and CDR2 FQNEAQ (reference sequence). With 5 bases clipped from V and 4 bases from J, the junction kept 6 bases outside the gene matches. The CDR3 region has the DNA TGTGCCAGCAGCATTGGACAGGGTAGAGAGACCCAGTACTTC. This translates into CASSIGQGRETQYF.

The sample holds a few counts of this clone. This chain links TRBV6-5 with TRBJ2-7; D tentatively reads TRBD1 or TRBD2 (5 bases each). Between the trimmed V and J ends, which lost 5 bases and 6 bases, there was a span of 17 bases. Germline CDR1 MNHEY, CDR2 SVGAGI. The CDR3 contains 14 residues. The CDR3 DNA sequence: TGTGCCAGCAGTCCCCTGGGGGTTTCAGGCGAGCAGTACTTC. It is translated as CASSPLGVSGEQYF.

This chain uses TRBV6-2 or TRBV6-3 with TRBJ2-5; D is unresolved. Trimming took 4 bases from V and 4 from J, leaving 4 bases between them. CDR1 and CDR2 (germline): MNHEY, SVGEGT. CDR3 size: 11 residues. The CDR3 nucleotides read TGTGCCAGCAGTTTTGGAGAGACCCAGTACTTC. Its translation is CASSFGETQYF.

V is TRBV6-1 and J is TRBJ1-6; no clear D gene. The V and J ends lost 3 bases and 10 bases respectively, with 10 bases between them. The CDR3 runs to 13 residues. CDR1 is MNHNS, CDR2 SASEGT, per germline. The CDR3 DNA reads TGTGCCAGCAGTGAGTCTGGAAAGTCACCCCTCCACTTT. Amino acid sequence: CASSESGKSPLHF.

The chain employs TRBV29-1 and TRBJ2-5; D is possibly TRBD1 (6 bases). Per the germline V gene, CDR1 is SQVTM and CDR2 is ANQGSEA. The CDR3 runs to 13 residues. V lost 4 bases and J lost 1, with 10 bases in between. Here the CDR3 DNA reads TGCAGCGTTGGCCGACAGGCCCAAGAGACCCAGTACTTC. It translates to CSVGRQAQETQYF.

The chain has TRBV29-1 and TRBJ2-1, with D uncertain. The CDR3 extends over 14 amino acids. Germline CDR1 reads SQVTM; CDR2 reads ANQGSEA. V was shortened by 6 bases and J by 4 bases, with 16 bases between the two germline ends. Here the CDR3 DNA reads TGCAGCGTCAACCAAATGGCGACGTACAATGAGCAGTTCTTC. It codes for CSVNQMATYNEQFF.

Written as DNA, the CDR3 is TGTGCCAGCAGCTTAGTGGGGTCACCCCTCCACTTT. This codes for CASSLVGSPLHF. The V and J genes are TRBV11-2 and TRBJ1-6; D is unclear. Between the trimmed V and J ends, which lost 1 base and 10 bases, there was a span of 5 bases. The CDR3 has 12 residues. Germline CDR1 reads SGHAT; CDR2 reads FQNNGV.

The V call is TRBV18, the J call TRBJ2-1; D call uncertain. V dropped 6 bases and J dropped 8 bases, with 8 bases sitting between them. Germline V gene lookup returns CDR1 KGHSH and CDR2 LQKENI. This CDR3 has 11 residues. CDR3 nucleotides: TGTGCCAGCTCTTTCATAGATGAGCAGTTCTTC. Translating gives CASSFIDEQFF.

V usage is TRBV15 and J usage is TRBJ1-2; D gene ambiguous. CDR1 LNHNV and CDR2 YYDKDF come from the germline V gene (reference sequence). The length of the CDR3 is 16 residues. V lost 1 base, J lost 2 bases, and 14 bases lay in between. The CDR3, as DNA: TGTGCCACCAGCAGAGTAGCTGGCCCGAGGAACTATGGCTACACCTTC. It yields the protein CATSRVAGPRNYGYTF.

The V call is TRBV6-5, the J call TRBJ1-1, with D tentatively TRBD1 (5 bases). Trimming cost V 6 bases and J 6 bases, with 11 bases left between them. The V gene's germline CDR1 is MNHEY and CDR2 SVGAGI. This CDR3 spans 12 amino acids. CDR3 loop: CASRDTDSEAFF. The CDR3 nucleotides read TGTGCCAGCAGGGACACCGACTCTGAAGCTTTCTTT.

The chain carries TRBV24-1 and TRBJ1-5; D gene unclear. This CDR3 is built from 13 residues. Germline V gene data show CDR1 as KGHDR and CDR2 as SFDVKD. V dropped 7 bases and J dropped 5 bases, with 11 bases sitting between them. CDR3 coding DNA: TGTGCCACCAGAGGACGGAGCGATCAGCCCCAGCATTTT. Protein product: CATRGRSDQPQHF.

The chain has TRBV7-8 and TRBJ2-7; unclear D gene. With 5 bases removed from V and 4 bases from J, the gap between germline ends came to 6 bases. The V gene's germline CDR1 is SGHVS and CDR2 FQNEAQ. The CDR3 is made up of 11 amino acids. The CDR3 spells CASSPAYEQYF. The DNA of the CDR3 is TGTGCCAGCAGCCCGGCTTACGAGCAGTACTTC.

The rearrangement uses TRBV10-1 and TRBJ2-2, with 10 bases aligning to TRBD1. V was pared by 6 bases and J by 1 base, with 5 bases of the junction left unmatched. Germline lookup yields CDR1 WNHNN and CDR2 SYGVQD (reference sequence). The CDR3 contains 16 residues. CDR3 sequence reads: CASSPGQGGNTGELFF. For the CDR3, the DNA is TGCGCCAGCAGCCCCGGACAGGGGGGGAACACCGGGGAGCTGTTTTTT.

This clone was found once. The chain links TRBV2 to TRBJ1-6; no clear D gene. Per the germline V gene, CDR1 is SNHLY and CDR2 is FYNNEI. V was cut by 10 bases and J by 7 bases, with 14 bases left in between. This CDR3 spans 13 amino acids. CDR3 sequence (DNA): TGTGCCACCCGGGGAGGCTGGAATTCACCCCTCCACTTT. It codes for CATRGGWNSPLHF.

The chain uses TRBV10-2 and TRBJ2-3; a weak D match, TRBD1 (5 bases). V lost 6 bases to trimming and J lost 6 bases, with 16 bases between them. The CDR3 runs to 14 residues. The germline CDR1 and CDR2 sequences are WSHSY and SAAADI. The CDR3 here is CASSRPLNRDTQYF. The CDR3 nucleotides read TGCGCCAGCAGCCGGCCTCTGAACAGGGATACGCAGTATTTT.

V is TRBV19 and J is TRBJ2-7, with D perhaps matching TRBD1 (6 bases). Trimming left V 3 bases short and J 0 bases short, with 6 bases between. Germline V gene sequence: CDR1 LNHDA, CDR2 SQIVND (reference sequence). The length of the CDR3 is 13 residues. The CDR3: CASSMDSSYEQYF. The CDR3 DNA reads as TGTGCCAGTAGTATGGACAGCTCCTACGAGCAGTACTTC.

This sequence joins TRBV4-1 and TRBJ1-2; D might be TRBD1 (6 bases). The CDR3 spans 15 residues. Trimming cost V 0 bases and J 2 bases, with 10 bases left between them. Germline V gene sequence: CDR1 MGHRA, CDR2 YSYEKL. CDR3 residues: CASSQEWGANYGYTF. CDR3 DNA sequence: TGCGCCAGCAGCCAAGAATGGGGGGCGAACTATGGCTACACCTTC.